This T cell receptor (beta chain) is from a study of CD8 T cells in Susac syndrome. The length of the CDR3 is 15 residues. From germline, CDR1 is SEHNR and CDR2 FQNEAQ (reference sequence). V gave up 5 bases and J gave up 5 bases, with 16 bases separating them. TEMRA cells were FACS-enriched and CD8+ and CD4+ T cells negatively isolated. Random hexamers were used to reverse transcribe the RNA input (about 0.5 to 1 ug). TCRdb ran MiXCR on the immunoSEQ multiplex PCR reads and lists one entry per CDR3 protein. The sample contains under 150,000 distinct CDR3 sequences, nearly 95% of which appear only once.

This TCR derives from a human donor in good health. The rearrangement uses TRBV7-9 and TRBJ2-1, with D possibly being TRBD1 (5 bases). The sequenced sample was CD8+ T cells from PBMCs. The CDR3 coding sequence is TGTGCCAGCAGCCCCCCCCAGGGCGCAGACAATGAGCAGTTCTTC. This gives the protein CASSPPQGADNEQFF.